This T cell receptor (beta chain) appears in the sequencing data of a study of blood T cell repertoires in COVID-19. Study details: Material from acute and convalescent COVID-19 was sourced from the United States, Italy and Spain. T cells, B-cell-depleted T cells, or PBMCs provided the cDNA or gDNA that served as material.

Study processing details: It was from reference gene primer amplification that nucleated cell counts were estimated. Sequencing was performed with immunoSEQ multiplex PCR; in TCRdb, only in-frame clones are kept and a portion is missing. V and J calls and clone size are those listed in that table; D and trimming were worked out from the DNA. The sample includes roughly 96,000 clones, over 80% of them seen just once. The CDR3 has 14 amino acids. CDR1 and CDR2 from the germline V gene are MNHEY and SVGAGI. With 7 bases clipped from V and 9 bases from J, the junction kept 11 bases outside the gene matches.

The chain is built from TRBV6-5 and TRBJ2-1, with 8 bases aligning to TRBD2. The source is an elderly man with acute or convalescent COVID-19. Sequencing was carried out using peripheral blood. The CDR3, as DNA: TGTGCCAGCATCCGGGGGGGGGCCGAATCTGAGCAGTTCTTC. It translates to CASIRGGAESEQFF.